This T cell receptor (beta chain) was sequenced for a study of patients and donors after allogeneic stem cell transplantation (dated by TCRdb to 2019 to 2021). The receptor library was made with RT-PCR. Sequencer: NextSeq 550. TCRdb reran the public reads through fastp at Q25 and MiXCR, keeping productive beta chains. Rows with one shared CDR3 protein collapse into an entry with the most common genes and DNA. This sample gives approximately 410,000 distinct CDR3 sequences in total; under 20% of them show up just once. Around 6.8% of the sample is taken by the ten largest. As encoded in the germline V gene (reference sequence), CDR1 is DFQATT while CDR2 is SNEGSKA. From cysteine to phenylalanine, the CDR3 is 13 amino acids long. Only the CDR3 DNA stays, 39 bases, in frame from base 1. At the junction V is shortened by 3 bases and J by 2 bases, with 10 bases in between. This clonotype was seen a few times. Its antigen has not been determined. Base qualities are not provided; no much larger clone lies one nucleotide away.

The receptor comes from a human donor who was either an allogeneic HSCT recipient or a stem cell or donor lymphocyte infusion donor (not recorded which). It is not recorded whose cells these are; they may come from a transplant donor. The sample taken for sequencing was blood, either unsorted or a sorted T cell fraction (not recorded which). Here the chain combines TRBV20-1 and TRBJ1-1, with an unclear D gene assignment. In nucleotides, the sequence is TGCAGTGCTAGGGAGGGAGGAAACACTGAAGCTTTCTTT. It codes for CSAREGGNTEAFF.